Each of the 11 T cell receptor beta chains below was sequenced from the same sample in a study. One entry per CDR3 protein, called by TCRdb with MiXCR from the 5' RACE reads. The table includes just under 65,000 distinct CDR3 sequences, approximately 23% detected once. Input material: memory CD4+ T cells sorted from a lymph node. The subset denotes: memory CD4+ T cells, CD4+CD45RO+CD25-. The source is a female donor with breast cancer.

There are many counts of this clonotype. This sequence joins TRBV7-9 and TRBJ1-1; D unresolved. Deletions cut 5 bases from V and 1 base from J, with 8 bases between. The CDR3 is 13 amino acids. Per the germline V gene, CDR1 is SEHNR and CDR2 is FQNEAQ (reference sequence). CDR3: CASSASQNTEAFF. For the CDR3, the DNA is TGTGCCAGCAGCGCGAGCCAGAACACTGAAGCTTTCTTT.

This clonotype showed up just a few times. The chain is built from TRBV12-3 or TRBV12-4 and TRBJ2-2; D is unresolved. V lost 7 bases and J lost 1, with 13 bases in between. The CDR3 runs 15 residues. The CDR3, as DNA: TGTGCCAGCACCCACCCTCCAGGGAACACCGGGGAGCTGTTTTTT. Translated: CASTHPPGNTGELFF.

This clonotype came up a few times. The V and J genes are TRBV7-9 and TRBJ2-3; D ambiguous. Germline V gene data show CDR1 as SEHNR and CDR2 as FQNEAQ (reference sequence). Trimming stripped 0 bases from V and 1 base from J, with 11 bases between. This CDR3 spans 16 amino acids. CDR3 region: CASSLASYPGTDTQYF. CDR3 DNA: TGTGCCAGCAGCTTAGCGAGTTACCCTGGCACAGATACGCAGTATTTT.

DNA of the CDR3: TGCAGTGCAAAAGGACAAGTAGGTCTTACGCAGTATTTT. Translated: CSAKGQVGLTQYF. The V and J genes are TRBV20-1 and TRBJ2-3; a weak D match, TRBD1 (5 bases). Germline values: CDR1 DFQATT, CDR2 SNEGSKA (reference sequence). V lost 6 bases to trimming and J lost 8 bases, with 18 bases between them. The CDR3 spans 13 residues.

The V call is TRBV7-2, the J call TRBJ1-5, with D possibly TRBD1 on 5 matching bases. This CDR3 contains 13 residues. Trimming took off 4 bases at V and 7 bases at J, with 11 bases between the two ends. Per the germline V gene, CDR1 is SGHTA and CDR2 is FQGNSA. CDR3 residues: CASSSGRDQPQHF. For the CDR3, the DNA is TGTGCCAGCAGCTCGGGCAGGGACCAGCCCCAGCATTTT.

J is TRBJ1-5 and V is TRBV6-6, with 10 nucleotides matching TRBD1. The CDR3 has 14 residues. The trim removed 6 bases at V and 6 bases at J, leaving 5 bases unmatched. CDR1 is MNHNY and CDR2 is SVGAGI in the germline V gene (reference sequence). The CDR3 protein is CASSYGQGGQPQHF. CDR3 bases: TGTGCCAGCAGCTACGGACAGGGGGGTCAGCCCCAGCATTTT.

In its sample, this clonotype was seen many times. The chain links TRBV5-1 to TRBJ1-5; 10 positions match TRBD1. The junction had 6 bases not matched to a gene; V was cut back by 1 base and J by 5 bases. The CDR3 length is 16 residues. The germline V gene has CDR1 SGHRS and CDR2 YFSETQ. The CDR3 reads CASSLSPGQGYQPQHF. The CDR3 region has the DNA TGCGCCAGCAGCTTGTCTCCGGGACAGGGGTATCAGCCCCAGCATTTT.

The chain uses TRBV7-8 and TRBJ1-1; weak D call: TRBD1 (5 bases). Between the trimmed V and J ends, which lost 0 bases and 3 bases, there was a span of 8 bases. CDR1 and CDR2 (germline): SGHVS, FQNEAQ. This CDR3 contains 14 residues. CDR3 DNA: TGTGCCAGCAGCTTAGCGTTAGGGGACACTGAAGCTTTCTTT. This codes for CASSLALGDTEAFF. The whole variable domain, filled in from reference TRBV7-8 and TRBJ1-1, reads GAGVSQSPRYKVAKRGQDVALRCDPISGHVSLFWYQQALGQGPEFLTYFQNEAQLDKSGLPSDRFFAERPEGSVSTLKIQRTQQEDSAVYLCASSLALGDTEAFFGQGTRLTVV.

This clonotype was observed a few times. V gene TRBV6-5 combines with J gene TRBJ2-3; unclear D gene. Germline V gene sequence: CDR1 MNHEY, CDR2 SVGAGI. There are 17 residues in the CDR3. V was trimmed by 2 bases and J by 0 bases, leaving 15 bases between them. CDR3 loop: CASSYGQDPPSTDTQYF. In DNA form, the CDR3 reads TGTGCCAGCAGTTACGGGCAAGACCCCCCTAGCACAGATACGCAGTATTTT.

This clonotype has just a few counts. CDR3 bases: TGTGCCAGCAGGGGCTCAGGAGGAAGGACCGGGGAGCTGTTTTTT. Its translation: CASRGSGGRTGELFF. The chain carries TRBV6-5 and TRBJ2-2, with D possibly matching TRBD2 (5 bases). Trimming cost V 6 bases and J 5 bases, with 16 bases left between them. Germline CDR1 and CDR2: MNHEY and SVGAGI. This CDR3 comprises 15 residues.

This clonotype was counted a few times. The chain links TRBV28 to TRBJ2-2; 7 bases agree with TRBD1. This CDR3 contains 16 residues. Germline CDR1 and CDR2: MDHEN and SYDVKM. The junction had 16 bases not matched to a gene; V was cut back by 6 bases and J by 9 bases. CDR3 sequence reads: CASSTNTGQLGRELFF. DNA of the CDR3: TGTGCCAGCAGCACTAACACGGGACAGCTGGGTAGGGAGCTGTTTTTT.